This entry lists 29 T cell receptor beta chains sequenced from one sample in a study of T cell repertoires in cytomegalovirus infection. Each CDR3 protein gets one entry after TCRdb re-called the reads with MiXCR. The repertoire holds some 900,000 distinct CDR3 sequences, with approximately 29% as singletons. These receptors' antigens are unknown. Sample: cultured CD8+ T cells from PBMCs, taken from culture after CMV antigen stimulation. These receptors originate from a human donor in good health (CMV status not recorded). Some clones in this sample may be carry-over from other donors' samples.

The chain combines TRBV28 with TRBJ1-6, with a weak D call TRBD1 (5 bases). CDR1 is MDHEN, CDR2 SYDVKM, per germline. The CDR3 length is 14 residues. With 6 bases removed from V and 7 bases from J, the gap between germline ends came to 13 bases. CDR3 nucleotide sequence: TGTGCCAGCAGCCTAAGGGGCGAGAATTCACCCCTCCACTTT. Translating gives CASSLRGENSPLHF.

This clonotype was detected only a few times. This chain joins TRBV20-1 and TRBJ2-3, with 8 bases fitting TRBD2. CDR1 DFQATT and CDR2 SNEGSKA come from the germline V gene (reference sequence). The CDR3 spans 14 residues. V was clipped by 6 bases and J by 0 bases; unmatched bases: 5. CDR3 DNA: TGCAGTGCCTGGACTAGCTCTAGCACAGATACGCAGTATTTT. It translates to CSAWTSSSTDTQYF.

A note on this clonotype: The junction departs from germline at one end; a sequencing error may be responsible. The J gene is TRBJ1-1, the V gene TRBV5-3, with a possible D match to TRBD1 (5 bases). TRBV5-3 belongs to the ORF category, with a function that is uncertain. The CDR3 is 15 amino acids. The CDR3 loop is CASSLPSGPNTEAFF. CDR3 coding DNA: TGTGCCAGCAGCTTGCCCTCGGGGCCAAACACTGAAGCTTTCTTT.

In this sample, this clonotype turned up a few times. The genes are TRBV12-3 or TRBV12-4 and TRBJ2-1, with TRBD1 matching over 7 bases. The V gene end was trimmed by 6 bases and the J gene end by 4 bases; junction bases not matched to a gene: 9. This CDR3 has 15 amino acids. CDR3 in DNA: TGTGCCAGCAGGCCATTTCCGGGACAGTACAATGAGCAGTTCTTC. Translation: CASRPFPGQYNEQFF.

This clonotype has just a few counts. The chain couples TRBV5-4 to TRBJ2-5; D assignment may be TRBD1 or TRBD2 (5 bases each). V shed 5 bases and J shed 0 bases, with 17 bases lying between them. From germline, CDR1 is SGHNT and CDR2 YYREEE (reference sequence). This CDR3 is built from 16 residues. The CDR3 DNA reads TGTGCCAGCAGTACAGAAGGGGACCCGTACCAAGAGACCCAGTACTTC. It specifies CASSTEGDPYQETQYF.

As to this clonotype: The junction does not match germline at one end; this may be a read error. The chain uses TRBV10-3 and TRBJ2-6, with D unresolved. This CDR3 is 19 amino acids long. Germline loops: CDR1 ENHRY, CDR2 SYGVKD. The CDR3 sequence is CAISQRDTSYRSGTNVLTF. Here the CDR3 DNA reads TGTGCCATCAGCCAAAGAGACACAAGCTACCGCTCTGGGACCAACGTCCTGACTTTC.

The rearrangement joins TRBV2 to TRBJ2-4, with 7 bases that match TRBD2. V was pared by 2 bases and J by 1 base, with 8 bases of the junction left unmatched. In germline, CDR1 is SNHLY, CDR2 FYNNEI. This CDR3 is built from 17 residues. The CDR3 sequence is CASSERWGGVAKNIQYF. Written as DNA, the CDR3 is TGTGCCAGCAGTGAACGGTGGGGGGGAGTCGCCAAAAACATTCAGTACTTC.

V gene TRBV5-5 combines with J gene TRBJ2-1; D might be TRBD2 (5 bases). Germline loops: CDR1 SGHKS, CDR2 YYEKEE (reference sequence). V gave up 3 bases and J gave up 9 bases, with 13 bases separating them. This CDR3 spans 13 amino acids. The CDR3 bases are TGTGCCAGCAGCTCACCCGGGATCGGTGAGCAGTTCTTC. Protein product: CASSSPGIGEQFF.

This clonotype was seen only once. The chain combines TRBV10-3 with TRBJ2-1; TRBD2 matches 8 bases. The CDR3 loop spans 12 amino acids. The trim removed 11 bases at V and 7 bases at J, leaving 7 bases unmatched. The germline gives CDR1 ENHRY, CDR2 SYGVKD. CDR3 region: CASYSGGNEQFF. Written as DNA, the CDR3 is TGTGCCTCCTACTCGGGGGGGAATGAGCAGTTCTTC.

The chain combines TRBV10-3 with TRBJ2-6; the match to TRBD1 covers 7 bases. CDR3 size: 18 residues. Germline CDR1 reads ENHRY; CDR2 reads SYGVKD. Trimming removed 4 bases from V and 0 bases from J; junction bases left unmatched: 9. The chain's CDR3 is CAISAPGQINSGANVLTF. The CDR3 DNA is TGTGCCATCAGTGCCCCGGGACAGATTAACTCTGGGGCCAACGTCCTGACTTTC.

The V and J genes are TRBV10-2 and TRBJ1-1; a possible D gene is TRBD1 (6 bases). The CDR3 runs 13 residues. Between the trimmed V and J ends, which lost 6 bases and 2 bases, there was a span of 10 bases. Germline CDR1 reads WSHSY; CDR2 reads SAAADI. CDR3 amino acids: CASRQGTNTEAFF. The DNA of the CDR3 is TGCGCCAGCAGGCAGGGGACAAACACTGAAGCTTTCTTT.

The chain is built from TRBV28 and TRBJ2-1; TRBD2 aligns across 9 bases. V trimming: 6 bases; J trimming: 5 bases; junction bases outside the gene matches: 8. CDR1 MDHEN and CDR2 SYDVKM come from the germline V gene. The CDR3 is made up of 15 amino acids. CDR3 nucleotides: TGTGCCAGCAGACTTAGCGGGGGTGTGCACAATGAGCAGTTCTTC. Protein sequence: CASRLSGGVHNEQFF.

The chain couples TRBV6-1 to TRBJ1-1; D is uncertain. The germline V gene has CDR1 MNHNS and CDR2 SASEGT. The CDR3 totals 14 residues. Trimming took off 7 bases at V and 4 bases at J, with 16 bases between the two ends. The CDR3 reads CASTLTEVGTEAFF. The DNA for the CDR3 is TGTGCCAGCACGCTGACGGAGGTAGGCACTGAAGCTTTCTTT.

This clonotype was observed a single time. The V call is TRBV4-3, the J call TRBJ2-3, with 7 bases identical to TRBD2. V gave up 1 base and J gave up 2 bases; unmatched junction bases: 6. This CDR3 comprises 16 residues. Germline V CDR1 and CDR2: LGHNA, YSLEER. The CDR3 nucleotides are TGCGCCAGCAGCCAAGGCCCAGCGGGGCCCACAGATACGCAGTATTTT. Encoded protein: CASSQGPAGPTDTQYF.

The chain carries TRBV27 and TRBJ2-5; D possibly matches TRBD1 or TRBD2 (5 bases each). V was clipped by 5 bases and J by 2 bases, with 12 bases between them. The CDR3 extends over 14 amino acids. Germline CDR1 is MNHEY and CDR2 is SMNVEV (reference sequence). CDR3 sequence reads: CASSPRGDQETQYF. The CDR3 nucleotides read TGTGCCAGCAGTCCAAGAGGGGATCAAGAGACCCAGTACTTC.

This clonotype was seen a handful of times. The chain links TRBV7-9 to TRBJ2-7; 11 bases map to TRBD2. CDR1 is SEHNR, CDR2 FQNEAQ, per germline (reference sequence). The CDR3 runs 14 residues. J gave up 2 bases and V 4 bases, and 1 base lay outside the gene matches. The CDR3 region is CASSSGLAAYEQYV. As DNA, the CDR3 is TGTGCCAGCAGCTCGGGACTAGCGGCCTACGAGCAGTACGTC.

The rearrangement uses TRBV7-2 and TRBJ1-4, with TRBD1 matching over 10 bases. V trimming: 2 bases; J trimming: 7 bases; junction bases outside the gene matches: 4. The CDR3 is 15 amino acids. Germline loops: CDR1 SGHTA, CDR2 FQGNSA. In DNA, the CDR3 is TGTGCCAGCAGCTTAAGACAGGGGGCGGGTGAAAAACTGTTTTTT. This gives the protein CASSLRQGAGEKLFF.

Comments on this clonotype: A read error may produce the germline difference seen at one junction end. The genes are TRBV9 and TRBJ2-3, with 8 bases identical to TRBD2. CDR3 length equals 14 residues. Germline lookup yields CDR1 SGDLS and CDR2 YYNGEE. CDR3: CASTVSGGLDTQYF. CDR3 coding DNA: TGTGCCAGCACCGTAAGCGGGGGTTTGGATACGCAGTATTTT.

The chain employs TRBV13 and TRBJ2-3; D gene unclear. Germline lookup yields CDR1 PRHDT and CDR2 FYEKMQ (reference sequence). The CDR3 is 18 amino acids. The ends were cut back, 0 bases at V and 1 base at J, with 17 bases in the middle. CDR3 amino acids: CASSLGLINRKRTDTQYF. Written as DNA, the CDR3 is TGTGCCAGCAGCTTAGGCCTAATAAACAGAAAACGCACAGATACGCAGTATTTT.

The chain employs TRBV4-1 and TRBJ2-3; D gene uncertain. V was shortened by 1 base and J by 4 bases, with 6 bases between the two germline ends. From germline, CDR1 is MGHRA and CDR2 YSYEKL. The CDR3 runs 13 residues. The CDR3 spells CASSQVPSDTQYF. CDR3 bases: TGCGCCAGCAGCCAAGTACCGTCAGATACGCAGTATTTT.

In DNA form, the CDR3 reads TGTGCCAGCAGTTTAAATTTCTATGATAGCAATCAGCCCCAGCATTTT. Its translation is CASSLNFYDSNQPQHF. V and J are TRBV27 and TRBJ1-5; no firm D call. This CDR3 has 16 amino acids. V lost 2 bases and J lost 0, with 11 bases in between. Germline V gene sequence: CDR1 MNHEY, CDR2 SMNVEV (reference sequence).

This chain joins TRBV7-9 and TRBJ1-2; 7 bases align to TRBD1. The ends lost 0 bases at V and 8 bases at J; junction bases unmatched: 12. The CDR3 totals 16 residues. Germline-derived CDR1 and CDR2 are SEHNR and FQNEAQ (reference sequence). The DNA for the CDR3 is TGTGCCAGCAGCTTAGCGCCGACAGGGCCACGGGGCGGCTACACCTTC. It yields the protein CASSLAPTGPRGGYTF.

The rearrangement uses TRBV14 and TRBJ2-2; D not certain. The CDR3 spans 12 residues. V was clipped by 2 bases and J by 6 bases, with 4 bases between them. From germline, CDR1 is SGHDN and CDR2 FVKESK. CDR3 sequence reads: CASSQYPGELFF. The CDR3 bases are TGTGCCAGCAGCCAATATCCCGGGGAGCTGTTTTTT.

About this clonotype itself: A read error may explain this, as a much larger clone is one base away. This chain joins TRBV7-6 and TRBJ2-2, with 7 bases lining up with TRBD2. This CDR3 region has 17 residues. Germline values: CDR1 SGHVS, CDR2 FNYEAQ. With 7 bases clipped from V and 6 bases from J, the junction kept 17 bases outside the gene matches. CDR3 sequence (DNA): TGTGCCAGCAACTTGAGCGGGGATTCGGGAGACGCCGGGGAGCTGTTTTTT. Translating it yields CASNLSGDSGDAGELFF.

The chain employs TRBV27 and TRBJ1-2, with 8 bases matching TRBD1. The CDR3 has 17 residues. Germline lookup yields CDR1 MNHEY and CDR2 SMNVEV (reference sequence). The V and J ends lost 5 bases and 7 bases, in that order; junction bases with no gene match: 18. This chain's CDR3 is CASSQRARTGQGSGYTF. CDR3 coding DNA: TGTGCCAGCAGTCAACGAGCTCGGACAGGGCAAGGGAGTGGCTACACCTTC.

The rearrangement joins TRBV18 to TRBJ1-4, with 9 bases that match TRBD1. Germline CDR1 and CDR2: KGHSH and LQKENI. The trim removed 6 bases at V and 8 bases at J, leaving 7 bases unmatched. CDR3 length equals 14 residues. This CDR3 reads CASSQGQGTEKLFF. In DNA form, the CDR3 reads TGTGCCAGCTCCCAAGGACAGGGGACCGAAAAACTGTTTTTT.

A few counts support this clonotype. The V and J genes are TRBV4-1 and TRBJ1-6; D might be TRBD1 (5 bases). This CDR3 is built from 18 residues. Germline lookup yields CDR1 MGHRA and CDR2 YSYEKL. Trimming took off 2 bases at V and 7 bases at J, with 21 bases between the two ends. The CDR3 DNA reads TGCGCCAGCAGCCAATACGTCGGGACCCAGGCGGGCAATTCACCCCTCCACTTT. Its protein is CASSQYVGTQAGNSPLHF.

The chain employs TRBV29-1 and TRBJ1-1, with 7 nucleotides matching TRBD1. The CDR3 runs to 12 residues. Germline lookup yields CDR1 SQVTM and CDR2 ANQGSEA. Trimming removed 3 bases from V and 4 bases from J; junction bases left unmatched: 2. CDR3 sequence: CSVEDRSTEAFF. The CDR3 DNA reads as TGCAGCGTTGAGGACAGGTCCACTGAAGCTTTCTTT. The entire variable domain, with the rest obtained from reference TRBV29-1 and TRBJ1-1, is as follows: SAVISQKPSRDICQRGTSLTIQCQVDSQVTMMFWYRQQPGQSLTLIATANQGSEATYESGFVIDKFPISRPNLTFSTLTVSNMSPEDSSIYLCSVEDRSTEAFFGQGTRLTVV.

J is TRBJ2-3 and V is TRBV7-9; 8 bases agree with TRBD1. This CDR3 is 16 amino acids long. V trimming: 5 bases; J trimming: 0 bases; junction bases outside the gene matches: 7. Germline values: CDR1 SEHNR, CDR2 FQNEAQ (reference sequence). The CDR3 is CASSVRDRPSTDTQYF. Here the CDR3 DNA reads TGTGCCAGCAGCGTCCGGGACAGGCCTAGCACAGATACGCAGTATTTT.